The clone carrying this T cell receptor (beta chain) is labeled as medium-sized. Its target is not known. The V gene lost 5 bases and the J gene lost 7 bases, with 18 bases spanning the gap. The CDR3 spans 15 residues. CDR1 and CDR2 from the germline V gene are MDHEN and SYDVKM. This entry belongs to a study of PD-1 blockade in mismatch repair-deficient tumors. As for the study in general: Patients had approximately 12 mismatch repair-deficient cancer types, all previously treated and progressing.

All patients were mismatch repair deficient, assessed by either PCR or immunohistochemistry. Generated by immunoSEQ multiplex PCR, the TCRdb table keeps only in-frame clones and is missing some. The sample shows tens of thousands of clones, approximately 80% of them seen only once. Study findings and constraints: Tumor-resident clones, often absent from pretreatment blood, expanded after pembrolizumab and then contracted.

Sample: peripheral blood, taken 2 weeks after starting pembrolizumab. The chain links TRBV28 to TRBJ2-4; D is ambiguous. This TCR derives from an adult with mismatch repair-deficient cancer. The CDR3 here is CASSGVGAMGNIQYF. The CDR3 DNA reads TGTGCCAGCAGTGGGGTGGGCGCGATGGGGAACATTCAGTACTTC.